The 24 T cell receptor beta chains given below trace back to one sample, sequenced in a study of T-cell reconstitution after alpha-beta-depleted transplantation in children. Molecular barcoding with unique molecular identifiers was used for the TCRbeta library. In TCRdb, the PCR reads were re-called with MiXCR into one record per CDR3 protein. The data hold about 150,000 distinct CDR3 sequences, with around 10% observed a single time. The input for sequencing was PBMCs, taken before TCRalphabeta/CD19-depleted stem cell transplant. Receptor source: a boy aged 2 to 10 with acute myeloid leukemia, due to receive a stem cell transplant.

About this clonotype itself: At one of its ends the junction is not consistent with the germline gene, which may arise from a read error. For the CDR3, the DNA is TGTGCTTGTGGTTTGGTACGGTTCGGTGTGGGGGAAGAGATGCATTTT. The encoded protein is CACGLVRFGVGEEMHF. The chain recombines TRBV12-5 with TRBJ1-5, with D maybe TRBD1 (5 bases). The CDR3 sequence is 16 residues long. The germline V gene has CDR1 LGHNT and CDR2 FRNRAP. The variable domain in full, completed from reference TRBV12-5 and TRBJ1-5, reads DARVTQTPRHKVTEMGQEVTMRCQPILGHNTVFWYRQTMMQGLELLAYFRNRAPLDDSGMPKDRFSAEMPDATLATLKIQPSEPRDSAVYFCACGLVRFGVGEEMHFGDGTRLSIL.

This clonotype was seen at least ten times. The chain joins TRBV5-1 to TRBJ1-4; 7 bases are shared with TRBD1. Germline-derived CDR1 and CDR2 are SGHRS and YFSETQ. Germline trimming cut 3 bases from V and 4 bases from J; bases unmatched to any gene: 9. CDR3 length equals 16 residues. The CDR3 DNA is TGCGCCAGCAGCTCCAACGGACAGGCCCTTAATGAAAAACTGTTTTTT. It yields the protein CASSSNGQALNEKLFF.

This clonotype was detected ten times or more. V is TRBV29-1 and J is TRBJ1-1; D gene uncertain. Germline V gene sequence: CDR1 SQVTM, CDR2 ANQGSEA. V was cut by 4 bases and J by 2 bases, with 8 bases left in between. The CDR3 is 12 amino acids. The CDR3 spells CSVVEGNTEAFF. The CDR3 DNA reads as TGCAGCGTTGTAGAGGGAAACACTGAAGCTTTCTTT.

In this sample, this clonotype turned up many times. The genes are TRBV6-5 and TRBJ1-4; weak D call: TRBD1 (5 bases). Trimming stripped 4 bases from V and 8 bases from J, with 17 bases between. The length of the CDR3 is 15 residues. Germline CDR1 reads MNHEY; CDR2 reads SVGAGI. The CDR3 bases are TGTGCCAGCAGTTCCGGGGCGGGGGGGATCGAAAAACTGTTTTTT. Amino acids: CASSSGAGGIEKLFF.

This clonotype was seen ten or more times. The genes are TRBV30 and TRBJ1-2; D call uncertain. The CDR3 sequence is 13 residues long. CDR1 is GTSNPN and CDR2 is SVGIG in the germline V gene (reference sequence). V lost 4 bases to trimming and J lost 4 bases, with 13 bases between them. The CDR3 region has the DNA TGTGCCTGGATTCGAACGGGTCCCTATGGCTACACCTTC. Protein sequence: CAWIRTGPYGYTF.

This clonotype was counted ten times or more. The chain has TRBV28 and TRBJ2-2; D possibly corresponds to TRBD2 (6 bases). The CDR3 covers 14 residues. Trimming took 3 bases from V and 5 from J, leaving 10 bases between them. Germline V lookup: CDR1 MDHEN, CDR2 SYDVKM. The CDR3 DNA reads TGTGCCAGCAGTTTCCGGGAGTCTACCGGGGAGCTGTTTTTT. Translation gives CASSFRESTGELFF. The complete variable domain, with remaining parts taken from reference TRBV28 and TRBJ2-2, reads DVKVTQSSRYLVKRTGEKVFLECVQDMDHENMFWYRQDPGLGLRLIYFSYDVKMKEKGDIPEGYSVSREKKERFSLILESASTNQTSMYLCASSFRESTGELFFGEGSRLTVL.

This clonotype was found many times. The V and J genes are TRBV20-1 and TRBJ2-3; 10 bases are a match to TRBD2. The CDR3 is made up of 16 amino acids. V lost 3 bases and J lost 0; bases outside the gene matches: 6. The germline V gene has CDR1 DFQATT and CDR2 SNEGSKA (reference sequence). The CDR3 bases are TGCAGTGCTAGTCCTAGCGGGGGAACTAGCACAGATACGCAGTATTTT. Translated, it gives CSASPSGGTSTDTQYF.

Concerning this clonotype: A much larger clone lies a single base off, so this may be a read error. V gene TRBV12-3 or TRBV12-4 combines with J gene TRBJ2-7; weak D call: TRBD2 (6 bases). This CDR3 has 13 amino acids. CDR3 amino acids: CASSVGTFYELYV. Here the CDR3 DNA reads TGTGCCAGCAGTGTGGGGACTTTCTACGAGCTGTACGTC.

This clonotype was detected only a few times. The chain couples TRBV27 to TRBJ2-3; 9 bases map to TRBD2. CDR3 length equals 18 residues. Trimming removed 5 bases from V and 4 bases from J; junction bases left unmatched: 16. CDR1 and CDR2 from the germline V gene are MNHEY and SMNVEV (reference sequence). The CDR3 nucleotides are TGTGCCAGCAGTCCGCATTTTGCCGCGGGAGGGTTGGCAGATACGCAGTATTTT. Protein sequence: CASSPHFAAGGLADTQYF.

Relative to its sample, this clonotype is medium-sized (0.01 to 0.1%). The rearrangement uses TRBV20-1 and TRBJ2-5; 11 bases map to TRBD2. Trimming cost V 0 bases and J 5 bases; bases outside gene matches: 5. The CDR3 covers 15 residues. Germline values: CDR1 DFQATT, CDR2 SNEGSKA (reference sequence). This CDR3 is CSARDILAGAETQYF. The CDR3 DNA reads TGCAGTGCTAGAGATATACTAGCGGGGGCGGAGACCCAGTACTTC.

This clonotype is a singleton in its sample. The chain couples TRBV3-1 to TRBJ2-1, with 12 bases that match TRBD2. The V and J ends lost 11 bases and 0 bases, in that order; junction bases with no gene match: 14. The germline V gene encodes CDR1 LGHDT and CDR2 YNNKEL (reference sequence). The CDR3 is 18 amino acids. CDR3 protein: CAFCLDGLAGTSYNEQFF. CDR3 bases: TGTGCCTTCTGTTTAGATGGACTAGCGGGAACCTCCTACAATGAGCAGTTCTTC.

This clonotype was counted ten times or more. Written as DNA, the CDR3 is TGCAGTGCGGGGCGGGGTGACACTGAAGCTTTCTTT. Amino acids: CSAGRGDTEAFF. V and J are TRBV20-1 and TRBJ1-1, with D perhaps TRBD1 (5 bases). CDR3 length: 12 residues. Trimming left V 6 bases short and J 3 bases short, with 11 bases between. CDR1 DFQATT and CDR2 SNEGSKA come from the germline V gene (reference sequence).

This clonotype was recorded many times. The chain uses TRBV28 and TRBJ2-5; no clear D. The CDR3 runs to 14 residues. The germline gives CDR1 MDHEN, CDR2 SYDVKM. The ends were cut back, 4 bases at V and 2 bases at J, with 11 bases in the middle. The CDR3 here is CASSSPRAQETQYF. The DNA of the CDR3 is TGTGCCAGCAGTTCGCCCCGGGCTCAAGAGACCCAGTACTTC. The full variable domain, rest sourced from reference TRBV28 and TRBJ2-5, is DVKVTQSSRYLVKRTGEKVFLECVQDMDHENMFWYRQDPGLGLRLIYFSYDVKMKEKGDIPEGYSVSREKKERFSLILESASTNQTSMYLCASSSPRAQETQYFGPGTRLLVL.

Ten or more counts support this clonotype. The CDR3 DNA follows: TGCAGTGCTAGTAGGGACACGTCCTACGAGCAGTACTTC. Translating gives CSASRDTSYEQYF. The chain combines TRBV20-1 with TRBJ2-7, with D possibly TRBD1 on 6 matching bases. The V and J ends lost 3 bases and 1 base respectively, with 10 bases between them. This CDR3 contains 13 residues. Germline V gene lookup returns CDR1 DFQATT and CDR2 SNEGSKA (reference sequence).

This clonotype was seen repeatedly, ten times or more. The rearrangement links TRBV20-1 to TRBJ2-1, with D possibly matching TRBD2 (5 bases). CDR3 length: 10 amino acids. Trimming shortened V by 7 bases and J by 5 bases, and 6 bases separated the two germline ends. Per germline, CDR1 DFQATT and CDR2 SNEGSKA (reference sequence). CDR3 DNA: TGCAGTGGGCGGGACAATGAGCAGTTCTTC. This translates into CSGRDNEQFF.

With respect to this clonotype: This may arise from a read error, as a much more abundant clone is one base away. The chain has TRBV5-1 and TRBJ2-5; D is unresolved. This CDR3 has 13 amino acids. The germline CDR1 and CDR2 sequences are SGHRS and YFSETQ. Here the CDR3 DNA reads TGCGCCGGCAGCTTTTTGGGGCAAGAGACCCAGTACTTC. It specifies CAGSFLGQETQYF.

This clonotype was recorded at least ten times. This chain's CDR3 is CATSRGGTGDEQFF. The CDR3 DNA reads as TGTGCCACCAGCAGAGGGGGGACAGGGGATGAGCAGTTCTTC. V is TRBV15 and J is TRBJ2-1; TRBD1 agrees at 10 bases. The CDR3 contains 14 residues. With 1 base clipped from V and 8 bases from J, the junction kept 2 bases outside the gene matches. CDR1 is LNHNV, CDR2 YYDKDF, per germline (reference sequence).

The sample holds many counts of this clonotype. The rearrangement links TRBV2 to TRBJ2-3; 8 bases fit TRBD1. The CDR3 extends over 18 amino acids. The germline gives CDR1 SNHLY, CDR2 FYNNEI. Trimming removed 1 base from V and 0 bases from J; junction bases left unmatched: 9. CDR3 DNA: TGTGCCAGCAGTGAAGACGGCGTCGGACAGGGAAGCACAGATACGCAGTATTTT. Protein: CASSEDGVGQGSTDTQYF.

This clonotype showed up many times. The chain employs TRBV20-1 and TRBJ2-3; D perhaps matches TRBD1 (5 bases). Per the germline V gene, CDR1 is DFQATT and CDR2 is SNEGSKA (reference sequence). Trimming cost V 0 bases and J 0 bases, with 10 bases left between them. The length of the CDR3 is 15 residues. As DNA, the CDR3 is TGCAGTGCTAGAGAGGACACCCGGAGCACAGATACGCAGTATTTT. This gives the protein CSAREDTRSTDTQYF.

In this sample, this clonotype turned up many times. The CDR3 spells CASSPRGGVVGNEQFF. CDR3 sequence (DNA): TGTGCCAGCAGCCCTAGAGGAGGGGTGGTAGGCAATGAGCAGTTCTTC. The genes are TRBV3-1 and TRBJ2-1; perhaps TRBD2 as D (6 bases). The CDR3 covers 16 residues. The germline CDR1 and CDR2 sequences are LGHDT and YNNKEL (reference sequence). With 4 bases removed from V and 6 bases from J, the gap between germline ends came to 19 bases.

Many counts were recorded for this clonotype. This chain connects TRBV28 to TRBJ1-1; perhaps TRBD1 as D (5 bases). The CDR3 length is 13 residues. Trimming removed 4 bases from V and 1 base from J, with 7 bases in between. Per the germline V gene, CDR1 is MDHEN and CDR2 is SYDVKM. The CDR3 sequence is CASSYQGNTEAFF. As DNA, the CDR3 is TGTGCCAGCAGTTATCAGGGGAACACTGAAGCTTTCTTT.

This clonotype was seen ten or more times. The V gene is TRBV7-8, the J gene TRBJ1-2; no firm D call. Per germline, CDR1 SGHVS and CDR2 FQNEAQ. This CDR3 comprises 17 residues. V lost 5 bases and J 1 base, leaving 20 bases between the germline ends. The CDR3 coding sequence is TGTGCCAGCAGCAACGACCGAACCCCTTTGAGTAACTATGGCTACACCTTC. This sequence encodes CASSNDRTPLSNYGYTF.

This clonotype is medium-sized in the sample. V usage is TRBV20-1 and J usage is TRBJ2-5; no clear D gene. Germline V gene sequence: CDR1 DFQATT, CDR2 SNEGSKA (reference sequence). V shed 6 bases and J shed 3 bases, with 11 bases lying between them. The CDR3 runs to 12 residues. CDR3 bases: TGCAGTGCCCTCCGGTCTAAAGAGACCCAGTACTTC. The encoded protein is CSALRSKETQYF.

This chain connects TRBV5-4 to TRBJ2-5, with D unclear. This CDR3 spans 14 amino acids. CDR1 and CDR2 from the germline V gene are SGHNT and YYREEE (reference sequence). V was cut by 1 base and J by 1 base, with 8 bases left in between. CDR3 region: CASSLKGSQETQYF. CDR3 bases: TGTGCCAGCAGCTTGAAGGGCAGCCAAGAGACCCAGTACTTC. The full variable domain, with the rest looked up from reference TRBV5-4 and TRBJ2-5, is ETGVTQSPTHLIKTRGQQVTLRCSSQSGHNTVSWYQQALGQGPQFIFQYYREEENGRGNFPPRFSGLQFPNYSSELNVNALELDDSALYLCASSLKGSQETQYFGPGTRLLVL.